This record covers a single T cell receptor beta chain. Its cognate antigen is unknown. The sample originates from a study of cytomegalovirus exposure and HLA in healthy donors. General observations from the study: Most TCR sequences were rare, but some public TCRs occurred in many donors. Specificity for CMV antigens was confirmed in vitro for a few of the CMV-associated chains. Previous analysis showed most TCR beta V segments were productive about 87% or about 30% of the time. There were some V segments, including TRBV6-2 and TRBV6-3, excluded as indistinguishable.

This CDR3 comprises 15 residues. V shed 1 base and J shed 2 bases, with 13 bases lying between them. The germline V gene encodes CDR1 SGHDT and CDR2 YYEEEE. Primers included in the PCR were 60 Vbeta and 13 Jbeta primers. The protocol was immunoSEQ multiplex PCR, while the TCRdb copy is restricted to in-frame clones and leaves out a portion. The sample has about 110,000 clones, around three quarters seen once. The sample comprised PBMCs. The gene calls are TRBV5-6 and TRBJ2-7; D might be TRBD2 (6 bases). This receptor was taken from a woman between 50 and 59 years old in good health and CMV-seropositive. The CDR3 protein is CASSLTGGSTYEQYF. CDR3 sequence (DNA): TGTGCCAGCAGCTTGACCGGGGGAAGTACCTACGAGCAGTACTTC.